This TCR beta chain was captured by sequencing in a study of beta chain features in type 1 diabetes (dated by TCRdb to 2017 to 2018). Describing the broader study: No differences in mean age, gender distribution, total cell number or subset yield were found between patients and healthy donors. A total of around 110,000,000 sorted cells were examined across all samples, and RNA yield correlated strongly with the number of cells per subset. In the study, recently diagnosed type 1 diabetes patients and matched healthy donors were compared on the TCRB repertoires of their sorted circulating CD4+ T cell subsets. Naive and central memory subsets were obtained from all 28 donors, but regulatory and stem cell-like memory subsets were isolated from only 8 patients and 8 healthy donors.

Each donor gave one peripheral blood draw, averaging approximately 110 mL, which was collected into heparinised tubes. A BD FACSAria II and a panel including CD45RO, CCR7, CD25, CD127, CD95 and CD27 were used to sort naive, central memory, regulatory and stem cell-like memory CD4+ T cells. Every sorted population had a purity above 95%. Right away, PBMCs were isolated by Lymphoprep density gradient centrifugation and were stained directly, with no culture step. So that batch effects would be minimized, each experiment stained and sorted samples in pairs, pairing one healthy donor with one patient. Overall study outcomes, separate from this receptor: In all four CD4+ subsets, TCRB CDR3 length was moderately but significantly shorter in type 1 diabetes patients. Sequencing cDNA rather than genomic DNA could over-represent highly expressing activated cells, although activation and CD3 levels did not differ between groups. Shorter templates might be favored by PCR, yet because patient and control samples were amplified and corrected together, any such skew would affect both groups equally. HLA sub-analyses involved small numbers of individuals, so any influence of HLA type on TCRB rearrangement remained unresolved. Fewer insertions and more nucleotide deletions at VDJ recombination sites were observed in patients with type 1 diabetes, implying thymic rearrangement abnormalities. Naive, central memory and regulatory TCRB repertoires appeared to be more similar among patients than among healthy donors.

This clone was counted only a few times. Its target antigen remains unknown. No quality values exist for individual bases; no much larger clone is one base distant. All of the isolated RNA was reverse transcribed with the High Capacity cDNA Reverse Transcription Kit, so expressed TCRB transcripts were sequenced. Naive, central memory and regulatory T cell samples underwent deep immunoSEQ sequencing, averaging about 3.3 million total reads per sample. After sorted cells were lysed in RLT buffer, RNA was extracted with DNase-treated RNeasy Micro or Mini kits, with the choice depending on cell number. Each cell subset was processed separately to prevent cross-contamination, with patient and healthy donor samples processed together. Using the immunoSEQ multiplex PCR, TCRB sequences were amplified from cDNA into 87-bp fragments spanning the CDR3 region. The amplicons were sequenced using the Illumina HiSeq platform. Per the source publication's procedure: Synthetic template baselines were used to correct PCR bias computationally, reads within Hamming distance 2 were collapsed, and singletons that could not be merged were discarded. Reads were aligned to IMGT to assign V, D and J genes, CDR3 length, and insertions or deletions at six rearrangement sites. Within each subset, clonotype counts were normalized to sorted cell number, and only after that were true diversity and Gini coefficients computed with the tcR R package. Repertoire sharing was quantified using the overlap coefficient calculated on TCRB nucleotide sequences. Out-of-frame TCRB sequences from naive cells were analyzed as a proxy for the pre-selection repertoire. TCRdb limited this immuneACCESS table to in-frame rearrangements with V and J called. A share of clones is missing; checked studies link under half to unresolved V genes, and the rest is unexplained. That table gives V, J and clone size, and the DNA gave D and trimming. The sample table contains roughly 290,000 clones; only one count was recorded for approximately 15% of them. Approximately 0.015% of the sample is in the top ten clones.

CDR1 and CDR2 (MNHNS, SASEGT) derive from the germline V gene. V is cut back by 7 bases and J by 8 bases, with 7 bases in the junction unmatched. The CDR3 contains 15 residues, cysteine and phenylalanine counted. The read is trimmed to its CDR3 DNA, 45 bases read in frame from base 1. Sequencing used naive CD4+ T cells from blood. What the cell subset or site label conveys for this sample: true naive CD4+ T cells. The rearrangement combines TRBV6-1 with TRBJ2-1; TRBD2 matches 14 bases in the middle. The receptor comes from a man aged 18 to 29 with type 1 diabetes. The sequenced DNA: TGTGCCAGCAAGAAGGGACTAGCGGGAGCCGATGAGCAGTTCTTC. It is translated as CASKKGLAGADEQFF.